Reported below is one T cell receptor (beta chain). This specimen belongs to a study of T cells in Graves' hyperthyroidism and ophthalmopathy. The CDR3 totals 15 residues. After removal of 2 bases from V and 6 bases from J, the junction contained 5 bases not matched to a gene. Amplification targeted TCR beta CDR3 regions from RNA transcripts. A first-round RT-PCR of the TCR CDR3 used the HTBI primer set. TCRdb ran MiXCR on the multiplex PCR reads and lists one entry per CDR3 protein. The sample records fewer than 800,000 distinct CDR3 sequences, about 17% being singletons. The sequence came from a man aged 18 to 30 with Graves' hyperthyroidism. Material for sequencing was blood. The chain uses TRBV12-3 or TRBV12-4 and TRBJ2-2, with 8 bases matching TRBD2. Here the CDR3 reads CASSLIGGAPGELFF. The DNA of the CDR3 is TGTGCCAGCAGTTTAATCGGGGGGGCCCCCGGGGAGCTGTTTTTT.